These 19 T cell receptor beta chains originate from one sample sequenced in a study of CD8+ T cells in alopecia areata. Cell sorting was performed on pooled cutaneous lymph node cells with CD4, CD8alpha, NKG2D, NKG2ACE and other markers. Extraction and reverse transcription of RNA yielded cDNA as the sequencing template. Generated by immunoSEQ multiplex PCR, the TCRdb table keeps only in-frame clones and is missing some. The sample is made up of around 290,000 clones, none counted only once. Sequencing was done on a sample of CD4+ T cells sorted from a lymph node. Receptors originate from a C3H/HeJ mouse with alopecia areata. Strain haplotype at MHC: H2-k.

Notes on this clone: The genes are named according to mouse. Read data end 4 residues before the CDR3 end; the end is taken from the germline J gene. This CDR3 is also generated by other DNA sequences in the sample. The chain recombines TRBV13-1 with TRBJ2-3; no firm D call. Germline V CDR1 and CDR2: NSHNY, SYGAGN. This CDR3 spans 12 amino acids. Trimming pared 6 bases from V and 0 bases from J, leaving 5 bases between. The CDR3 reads CASKTSAETLYF. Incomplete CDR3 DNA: TGTGCCAGCAAGACTAGTGCAGAA.

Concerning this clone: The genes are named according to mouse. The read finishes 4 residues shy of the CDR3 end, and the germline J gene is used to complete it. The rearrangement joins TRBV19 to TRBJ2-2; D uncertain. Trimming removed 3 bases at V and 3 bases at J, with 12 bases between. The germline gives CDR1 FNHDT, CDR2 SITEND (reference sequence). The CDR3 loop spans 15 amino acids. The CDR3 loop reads CASSTSRVDTGQLYF. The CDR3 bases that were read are TGTGCCAGCAGTACGTCTAGGGTGGACACCGGG.

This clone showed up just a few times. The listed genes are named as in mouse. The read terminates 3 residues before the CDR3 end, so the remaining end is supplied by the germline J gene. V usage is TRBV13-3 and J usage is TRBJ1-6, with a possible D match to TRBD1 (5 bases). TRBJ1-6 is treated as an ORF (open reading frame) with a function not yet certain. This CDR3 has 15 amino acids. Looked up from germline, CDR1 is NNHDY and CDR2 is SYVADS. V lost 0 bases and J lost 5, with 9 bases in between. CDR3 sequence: CASSDGGTHNSPLYF. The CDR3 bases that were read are TGTGCCAGCAGTGATGGGGGGACTCATAATTCGCCC.

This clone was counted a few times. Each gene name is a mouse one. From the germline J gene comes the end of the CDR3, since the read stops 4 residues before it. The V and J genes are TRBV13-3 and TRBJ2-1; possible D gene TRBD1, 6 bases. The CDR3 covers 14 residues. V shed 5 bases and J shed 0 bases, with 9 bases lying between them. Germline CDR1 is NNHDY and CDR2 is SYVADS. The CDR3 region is CASSKGHNYAEQFF. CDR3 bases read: TGTGCCAGCAGCAAGGGACATAACTATGCT.

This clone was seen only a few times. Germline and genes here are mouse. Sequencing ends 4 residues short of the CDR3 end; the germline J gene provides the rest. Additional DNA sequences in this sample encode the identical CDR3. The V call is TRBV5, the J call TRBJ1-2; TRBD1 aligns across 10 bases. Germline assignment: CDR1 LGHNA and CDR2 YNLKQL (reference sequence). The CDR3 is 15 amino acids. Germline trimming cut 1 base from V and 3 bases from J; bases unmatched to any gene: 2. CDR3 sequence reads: CASSQGTGGDSDYTF. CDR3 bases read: TGTGCCAGCAGCCAAGGGACAGGGGGGGACTCC.

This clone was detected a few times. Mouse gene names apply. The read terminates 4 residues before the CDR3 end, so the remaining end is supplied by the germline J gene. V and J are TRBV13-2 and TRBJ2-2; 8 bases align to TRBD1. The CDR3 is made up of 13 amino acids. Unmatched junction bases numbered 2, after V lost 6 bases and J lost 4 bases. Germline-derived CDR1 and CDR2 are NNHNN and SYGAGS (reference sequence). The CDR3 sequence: CASAGQGTGQLYF. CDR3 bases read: TGTGCCAGCGCTGGACAGGGCACCGGG.

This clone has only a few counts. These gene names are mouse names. CDR3 DNA, as far as it was read: TGTGCCAGCAGACACAGGGGGCGCGGCACCGGG. It encodes CASRHRGRGTG. The CDR3 as a whole reads CASRHRGRGTGQLYF. J is TRBJ2-2 and V is TRBV19, with 9 bases fitting TRBD1. Coverage ceases 4 residues before the CDR3 finishes, and the germline J gene fills in the end. In germline, CDR1 is FNHDT, CDR2 SITEND (reference sequence). The CDR3 sequence is 15 residues long. Trimming removed 5 bases from V and 4 bases from J; junction bases left unmatched: 6.

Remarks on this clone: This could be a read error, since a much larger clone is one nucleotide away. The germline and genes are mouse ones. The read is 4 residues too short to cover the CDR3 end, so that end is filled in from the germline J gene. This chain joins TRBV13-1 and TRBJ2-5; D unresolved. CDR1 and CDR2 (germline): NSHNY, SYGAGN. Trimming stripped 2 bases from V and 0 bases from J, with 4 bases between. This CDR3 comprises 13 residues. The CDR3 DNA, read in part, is TGTGCCAGCAGTGACATTAACCAAGAC. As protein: CASSDINQD. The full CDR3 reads CASSDINQDTQYF.

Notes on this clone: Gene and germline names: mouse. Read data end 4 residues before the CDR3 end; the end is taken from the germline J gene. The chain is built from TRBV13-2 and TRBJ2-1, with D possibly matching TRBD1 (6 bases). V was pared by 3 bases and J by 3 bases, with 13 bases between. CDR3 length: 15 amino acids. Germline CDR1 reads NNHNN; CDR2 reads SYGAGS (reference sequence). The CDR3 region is CASGAGTGIYAEQFF. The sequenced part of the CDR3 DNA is TGTGCCAGCGGTGCGGGCACAGGGATCTATGCT.

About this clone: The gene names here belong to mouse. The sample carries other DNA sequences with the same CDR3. The CDR3 reads CTCSADGRGGYAEQFF. The covered CDR3 bases are TGCACCTGCAGTGCAGATGGGAGAGGGGGTTATGCT. The J gene is TRBJ2-1, the V gene TRBV1, with a possible D match to TRBD1 (6 bases). With the read ending 4 residues before the CDR3 end, the germline J gene is used to fill in that end. Trimming pared 0 bases from V and 4 bases from J, leaving 13 bases between. Germline CDR1 and CDR2: NSQYPW and LRSPGD (reference sequence). The CDR3 length is 16 residues.

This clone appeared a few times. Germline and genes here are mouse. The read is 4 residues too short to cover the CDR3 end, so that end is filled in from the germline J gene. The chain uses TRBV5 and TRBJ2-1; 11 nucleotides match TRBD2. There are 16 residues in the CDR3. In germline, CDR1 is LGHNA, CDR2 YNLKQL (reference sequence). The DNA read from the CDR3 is TGTGCCAGCAGCCAAGATAACCGGGACTGGGGGGCT. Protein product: CASSQDNRDWGA. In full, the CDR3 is CASSQDNRDWGAEQFF.

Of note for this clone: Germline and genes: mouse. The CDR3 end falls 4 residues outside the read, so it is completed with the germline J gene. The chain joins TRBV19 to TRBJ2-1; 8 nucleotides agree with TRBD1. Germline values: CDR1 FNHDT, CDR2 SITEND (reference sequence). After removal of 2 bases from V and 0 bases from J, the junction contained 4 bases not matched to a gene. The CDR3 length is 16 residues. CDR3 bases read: TGTGCCAGCAGTATTACAGGGGGAACTAACTATGCT. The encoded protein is CASSITGGTNYA. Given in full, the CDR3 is CASSITGGTNYAEQFF. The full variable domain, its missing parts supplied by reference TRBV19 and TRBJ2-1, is GGIITQTPKFLIGQEGQKLTLKCQQNFNHDTMYWYRQDSGKGLRLIYYSITENDLQKGDLSEGYDASREKKSSFSLTVTSAQKNEMAVFLCASSITGGTNYAEQFFGPGTRLTVL.

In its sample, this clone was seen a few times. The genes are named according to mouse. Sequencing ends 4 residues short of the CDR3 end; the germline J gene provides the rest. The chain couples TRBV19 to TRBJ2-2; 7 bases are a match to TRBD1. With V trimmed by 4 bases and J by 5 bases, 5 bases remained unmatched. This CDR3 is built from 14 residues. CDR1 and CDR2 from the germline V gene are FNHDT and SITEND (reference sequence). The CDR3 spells CASSSPGQTGQLYF. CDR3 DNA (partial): TGTGCCAGCAGTTCCCCGGGACAGACCGGG.

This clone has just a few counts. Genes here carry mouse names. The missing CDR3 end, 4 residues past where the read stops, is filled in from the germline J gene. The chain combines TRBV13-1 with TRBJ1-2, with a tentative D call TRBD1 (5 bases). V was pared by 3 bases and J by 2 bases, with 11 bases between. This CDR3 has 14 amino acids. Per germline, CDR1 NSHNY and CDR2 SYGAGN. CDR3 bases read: TGTGCCAGCAGTGGGGGGACTAGGAACTCC. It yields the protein CASSGGTRNS. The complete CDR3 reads CASSGGTRNSDYTF.

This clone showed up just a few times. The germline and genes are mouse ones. CDR3 bases read: TGTGCTAGCAGTAGAGCCATGGGGGGCCAAGAC. Amino acid sequence: CASSRAMGGQD. The entire CDR3 reads CASSRAMGGQDTQYF. The J gene is TRBJ2-5, the V gene TRBV17, with 7 bases lining up with TRBD2. The read terminates 4 residues before the CDR3 end, so the remaining end is supplied by the germline J gene. The CDR3 consists of 15 residues. The V and J ends lost 1 base and 2 bases, in that order; junction bases with no gene match: 3. CDR1 is MNHDT and CDR2 is YYDKIL in the germline V gene. Based on the CDR3 plus reference TRBV17 and TRBJ2-5, the full variable domain is DTTVKQNPRYKLARVGKPVNLICSQTMNHDTMYWYQKKPNQAPKLLLFYYDKILNREADTFEKFQSSRPNNSFCSLYIGSAGLEYSAMYLCASSRAMGGQDTQYFGPGTRLLVL.

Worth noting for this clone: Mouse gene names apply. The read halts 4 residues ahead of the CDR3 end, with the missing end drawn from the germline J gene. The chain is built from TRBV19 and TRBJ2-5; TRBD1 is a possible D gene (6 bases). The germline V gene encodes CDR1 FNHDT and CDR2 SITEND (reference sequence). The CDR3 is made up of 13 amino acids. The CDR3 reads CASSVDRKDTQYF. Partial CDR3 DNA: TGTGCCAGCAGTGTGGACAGAAAAGAC.

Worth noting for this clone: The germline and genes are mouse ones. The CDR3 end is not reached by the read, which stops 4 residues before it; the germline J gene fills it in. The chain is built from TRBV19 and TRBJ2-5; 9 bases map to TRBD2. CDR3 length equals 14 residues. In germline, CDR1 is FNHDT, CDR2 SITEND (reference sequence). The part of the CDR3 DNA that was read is TGTGCCAGCAGAAGGACTGGGGTTAAAGAC. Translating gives CASRRTGVKD. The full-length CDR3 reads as CASRRTGVKDTQYF.

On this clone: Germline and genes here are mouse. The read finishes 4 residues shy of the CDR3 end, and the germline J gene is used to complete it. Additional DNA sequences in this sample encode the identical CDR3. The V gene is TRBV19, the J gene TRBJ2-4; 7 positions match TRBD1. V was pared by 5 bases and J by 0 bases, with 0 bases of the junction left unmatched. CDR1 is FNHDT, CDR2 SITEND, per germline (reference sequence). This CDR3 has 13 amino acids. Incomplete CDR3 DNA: TGTGCCAGCAGACAGGGGAGTCAAAAC. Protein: CASRQGSQN. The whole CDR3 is CASRQGSQNTLYF.

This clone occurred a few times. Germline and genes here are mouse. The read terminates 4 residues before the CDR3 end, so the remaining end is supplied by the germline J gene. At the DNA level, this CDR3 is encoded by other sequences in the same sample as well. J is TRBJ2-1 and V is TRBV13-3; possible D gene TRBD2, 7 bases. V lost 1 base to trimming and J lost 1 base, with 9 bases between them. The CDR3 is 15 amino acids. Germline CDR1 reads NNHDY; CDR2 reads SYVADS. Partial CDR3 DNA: TGTGCCAGCAGTGATCCTGGGGGCAACTATGCT. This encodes CASSDPGGNYA. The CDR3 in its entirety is CASSDPGGNYAEQFF.